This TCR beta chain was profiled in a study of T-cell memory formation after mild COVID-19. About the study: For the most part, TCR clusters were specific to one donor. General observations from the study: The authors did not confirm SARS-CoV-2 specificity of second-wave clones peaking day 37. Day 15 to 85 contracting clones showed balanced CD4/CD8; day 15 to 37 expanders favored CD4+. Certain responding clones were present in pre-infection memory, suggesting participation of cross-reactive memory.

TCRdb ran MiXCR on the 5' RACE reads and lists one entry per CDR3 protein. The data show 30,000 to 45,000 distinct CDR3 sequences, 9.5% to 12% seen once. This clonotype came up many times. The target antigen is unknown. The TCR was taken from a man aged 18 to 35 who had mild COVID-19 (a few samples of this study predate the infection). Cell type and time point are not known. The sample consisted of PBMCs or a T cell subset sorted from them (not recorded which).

The CDR3 DNA sequence: TGCGCCAGCAGCTCTGAGGCAGGACAGGGGACAGATACGCAGTATTTT. Encoded protein: CASSSEAGQGTDTQYF. The chain recombines TRBV5-1 with TRBJ2-3; TRBD1 aligns across 9 bases. The germline V gene encodes CDR1 SGHRS and CDR2 YFSETQ. The CDR3 has 16 amino acids. V trimming: 3 bases; J trimming: 3 bases; junction bases outside the gene matches: 8.